Following are 28 T cell receptor beta chains from one sample sequenced in a study of CD8 T cells in ankylosing spondylitis. Study-wide results and caveats: What seemed typical of ankylosing spondylitis blood was a TCR beta motif built from several highly homologous variants.

TCRdb reanalysed the 5' RACE reads using MiXCR and keeps one entry per CDR3 protein. The data show some 700,000 distinct CDR3 sequences, with around 20% seen just once and 15% to 20% held by the top ten. Their recognized antigens are unknown. Specimen: blood, either unsorted or a sorted T cell fraction (not recorded which). Receptors originate from a male donor with ankylosing spondylitis.

This clonotype was recorded a few times. The chain joins TRBV4-2 to TRBJ1-1; 7 nucleotides agree with TRBD1. The V gene end was trimmed by 4 bases and the J gene end by 3 bases; junction bases not matched to a gene: 8. CDR1 and CDR2 (germline): LGHNA, YNFKEQ. CDR3 length equals 15 residues. The CDR3 coding sequence is TGTGCCAGCAGCCCAAGGCACAGGGGATACACTGAAGCTTTCTTT. This sequence encodes CASSPRHRGYTEAFF.

The rearrangement uses TRBV20-1 and TRBJ2-1, with TRBD2 matching 13 bases. With V trimmed by 1 base and J by 9 bases, 18 bases remained unmatched. Germline assignment: CDR1 DFQATT and CDR2 SNEGSKA (reference sequence). The CDR3 extends over 19 amino acids. Here the CDR3 reads CSARVPIGLAGVLTGEQFF. The CDR3 DNA reads TGCAGTGCTAGAGTTCCGATTGGACTAGCGGGAGTATTAACTGGTGAGCAGTTCTTC.

J is TRBJ2-2 and V is TRBV20-1; perhaps D is TRBD1 or TRBD2 (7 bases each). Trimming removed 2 bases from V and 6 bases from J, with 13 bases in between. The CDR3 extends over 14 amino acids. Per germline, CDR1 DFQATT and CDR2 SNEGSKA (reference sequence). CDR3 DNA sequence: TGCAGTGCTAGATCCAGGGGGGGGGCCGGGGAGCTGTTTTTT. It translates to CSARSRGGAGELFF.

The chain is built from TRBV7-6 and TRBJ2-7, with TRBD2 as a possible D gene (6 bases). From germline, CDR1 is SGHVS and CDR2 FNYEAQ. The CDR3 is 15 residues long. Deletions cut 3 bases from V and 0 bases from J, with 12 bases between. The CDR3 is CASSFGTSSSYEQYF. The CDR3, as DNA: TGTGCCAGCAGCTTCGGGACTTCGAGCTCCTACGAGCAGTACTTC.

This clonotype came up a few times. This sequence joins TRBV7-2 and TRBJ2-7, with a tentative D call TRBD1 (5 bases). V was trimmed by 5 bases and J by 3 bases, leaving 23 bases between them. Per germline, CDR1 SGHTA and CDR2 FQGNSA. This CDR3 contains 17 residues. The CDR3 DNA sequence: TGTGCCAGCAGCAATCCCAACACAGGTTTGGGGAACTACGAGCAGTACTTC. This sequence encodes CASSNPNTGLGNYEQYF.

This clonotype showed up just once. The chain joins TRBV2 to TRBJ2-7, with 7 bases fitting TRBD1. Germline-derived CDR1 and CDR2 are SNHLY and FYNNEI. The CDR3 spans 15 residues. V dropped 1 base and J dropped 2; count of bases not matched to a gene: 5. The CDR3 sequence is CASSEVETGTYEQYF. CDR3 nucleotides: TGTGCCAGCAGTGAAGTCGAGACAGGGACCTACGAGCAGTACTTC.

This clonotype has only a few counts. The V gene is TRBV5-1, the J gene TRBJ2-1; weak D call: TRBD1 (6 bases). V dropped 6 bases and J dropped 6 bases, with 13 bases sitting between them. CDR3 length equals 13 residues. Germline CDR1 and CDR2: SGHRS and YFSETQ. The CDR3 region is CASTSLQGNEQFF. DNA of the CDR3: TGCGCCAGCACTTCGCTACAGGGCAATGAGCAGTTCTTC.

J is TRBJ2-3 and V is TRBV15, with 7 bases identical to TRBD2. CDR1 is LNHNV and CDR2 is YYDKDF in the germline V gene (reference sequence). CDR3 size: 17 residues. After removal of 1 base from V and 7 bases from J, the junction contained 14 bases not matched to a gene. CDR3: CATSRATRRESVNTQYF. The DNA for the CDR3 is TGTGCCACCAGCAGAGCCACGAGGCGGGAGTCGGTAAATACGCAGTATTTT.

The gene calls are TRBV12-3 or TRBV12-4 and TRBJ2-1, with D perhaps matching TRBD1 or TRBD2 (5 bases each). The CDR3 totals 15 residues. V was shortened by 7 bases and J by 4 bases, with 17 bases between the two germline ends. This CDR3 is CASMLRDAAYNEQFF. CDR3 nucleotides: TGTGCCAGCATGCTCCGGGACGCCGCTTACAATGAGCAGTTCTTC.

In its sample, this clonotype was seen a few times. The chain uses TRBV28 and TRBJ2-7, with 9 nucleotides matching TRBD1. V trimming: 6 bases; J trimming: 0 bases; junction bases outside the gene matches: 12. The CDR3 consists of 17 residues. CDR1 is MDHEN, CDR2 SYDVKM, per germline. The chain's CDR3 is CASSTRPGTGHSYEQYF. The CDR3, as DNA: TGTGCCAGCAGCACCAGACCCGGGACAGGGCACTCCTACGAGCAGTACTTC.

This clonotype was seen a handful of times. V is TRBV29-1 and J is TRBJ2-3; unclear D gene. The CDR3 covers 17 residues. With 3 bases removed from V and 0 bases from J, the gap between germline ends came to 19 bases. Germline V CDR1 and CDR2: SQVTM, ANQGSEA. In DNA, the CDR3 is TGCAGCGTTGAGGGCCCCCAGGCCTATCCTAGCACAGATACGCAGTATTTT. This encodes CSVEGPQAYPSTDTQYF.

This clonotype was seen many times. CDR3 sequence (DNA): TGTGCCATCAGTGAGAACCTTGGACTAGCGGGAGGGAGCACAGATACGCAGTATTTT. Translating it yields CAISENLGLAGGSTDTQYF. The V gene is TRBV10-3, the J gene TRBJ2-3; TRBD2 matches 15 bases. Germline V CDR1 and CDR2: ENHRY, SYGVKD. The ends lost 2 bases at V and 0 bases at J; junction bases unmatched: 6. The CDR3 has 19 residues.

The chain is built from TRBV20-1 and TRBJ2-1; D perhaps matches TRBD1 (5 bases). The CDR3 consists of 16 residues. Looked up from germline, CDR1 is DFQATT and CDR2 is SNEGSKA (reference sequence). Trimming removed 5 bases at V and 1 base at J, with 18 bases between. The CDR3 sequence: CSAFNYQGVSYNEQFF. CDR3 sequence (DNA): TGCAGTGCTTTTAACTACCAGGGTGTTTCCTACAATGAGCAGTTCTTC.

V and J are TRBV4-2 and TRBJ2-7; 9 bases agree with TRBD2. Germline assignment: CDR1 LGHNA and CDR2 YNFKEQ. V dropped 0 bases and J dropped 4; count of bases not matched to a gene: 4. CDR3 length: 15 amino acids. The CDR3 sequence: CASSQDLGLAYEQYF. CDR3 nucleotide sequence: TGTGCCAGCAGCCAAGATCTTGGACTAGCGTACGAGCAGTACTTC.

The chain combines TRBV7-2 with TRBJ2-3; TRBD2 matches 7 bases. The CDR3 sequence is 16 residues long. Losses at the gene ends were 1 base for V and 0 bases for J; bases not matched to a gene: 4. CDR1 and CDR2 from the germline V gene are SGHTA and FQGNSA. CDR3 nucleotides: TGTGCCAGCAGCTTAGAGAGCGGGACTAGCACAGATACGCAGTATTTT. The encoded protein is CASSLESGTSTDTQYF.

This clonotype was observed a handful of times. The J gene is TRBJ2-2, the V gene TRBV3-1; D is perhaps TRBD2 (5 bases). CDR3 size: 13 residues. V was shortened by 4 bases and J by 7 bases, with 10 bases between the two germline ends. CDR1 and CDR2 from the germline V gene are LGHDT and YNNKEL (reference sequence). The CDR3 region has the DNA TGTGCCAGCAGCCCCGCGAGGGTCGGGGAGCTGTTTTTT. Residues: CASSPARVGELFF.

This clonotype was seen only a few times. The chain joins TRBV7-2 to TRBJ2-3, with D tentatively TRBD2 (5 bases). CDR1 is SGHTA and CDR2 is FQGNSA in the germline V gene. The CDR3 is 16 residues long. Trimming pared 1 base from V and 11 bases from J, leaving 22 bases between. The CDR3 DNA is TGTGCCAGCAGCTTAGATGCGACTACGGCCTCCATCGGGCAGTATTTT. This codes for CASSLDATTASIGQYF.

The chain combines TRBV12-3 or TRBV12-4 with TRBJ2-3; 8 bases line up with TRBD2. The CDR3 is 15 amino acids. Unmatched junction bases numbered 12, after V lost 3 bases and J lost 10 bases. The CDR3 DNA reads TGTGCCAGCAGTTTCGAGGGACTAGAATCTCCTTCGCAGTATTTT. Translating gives CASSFEGLESPSQYF.

Only a few counts were recorded for this clonotype. The chain recombines TRBV5-1 with TRBJ1-4, with TRBD1 identical over 7 bases. The CDR3 runs 15 residues. Germline assignment: CDR1 SGHRS and CDR2 YFSETQ. With 4 bases clipped from V and 8 bases from J, the junction kept 11 bases outside the gene matches. The CDR3 nucleotides are TGCGCCAGCAGCCCCCGGACAGGAGAAAGAGAAAAACTGTTTTTT. It codes for CASSPRTGEREKLFF.

In its sample, this clonotype was seen a few times. V and J are TRBV15 and TRBJ1-1; 7 positions match TRBD1. The CDR3 is made up of 13 amino acids. Germline loops: CDR1 LNHNV, CDR2 YYDKDF (reference sequence). Trimming cost V 3 bases and J 7 bases; bases outside gene matches: 5. The CDR3 bases are TGTGCCACCAGCAGGGAGGGACAGTTTGAAGCTTTCTTT. It is translated as CATSREGQFEAFF.

The rearrangement uses TRBV5-1 and TRBJ1-1, with D tentatively TRBD1 (6 bases). There are 15 residues in the CDR3. Deletions cut 0 bases from V and 0 bases from J, with 9 bases between. In germline, CDR1 is SGHRS, CDR2 YFSETQ. The CDR3 region is CASSLVGALNTEAFF. In DNA form, the CDR3 reads TGCGCCAGCAGCTTGGTGGGGGCACTGAACACTGAAGCTTTCTTT. Filled out from reference TRBV5-1 and TRBJ1-1, the complete variable domain reads KAGVTQTPRYLIKTRGQQVTLSCSPISGHRSVSWYQQTPGQGLQFLFEYFSETQRNKGNFPGRFSGRQFSNSRSEMNVSTLELGDSALYLCASSLVGALNTEAFFGQGTRLTVV.

This clonotype has a count of ten or more. The chain employs TRBV20-1 and TRBJ2-7, with 8 bases fitting TRBD1. After removal of 0 bases from V and 1 base from J, the junction contained 5 bases not matched to a gene. Germline V gene sequence: CDR1 DFQATT, CDR2 SNEGSKA (reference sequence). CDR3 length: 15 residues. CDR3 nucleotide sequence: TGCAGTGCTAGAGATCCCGGGACAGGTTCCTACGAGCAGTACTTC. It specifies CSARDPGTGSYEQYF.

This clonotype has at least ten counts. This chain uses TRBV2 with TRBJ2-5; 8 nucleotides match TRBD2. Germline lookup yields CDR1 SNHLY and CDR2 FYNNEI. There are 17 residues in the CDR3. V dropped 0 bases and J dropped 5; count of bases not matched to a gene: 11. CDR3 protein: CASSEALRGGPFETQYF. As DNA, the CDR3 is TGTGCCAGCAGTGAAGCGCTCCGGGGGGGACCTTTCGAGACCCAGTACTTC.

This clonotype has a handful of counts. V is TRBV6-2 or TRBV6-3 and J is TRBJ1-2; maybe TRBD1 (6 bases). Germline CDR1 reads MNHEY; CDR2 reads SVGEGT. With 10 bases removed from V and 4 bases from J, the gap between germline ends came to 10 bases. This CDR3 has 11 amino acids. The CDR3 DNA reads as TGTGCCACGACAGGAGGCTATGGCTACACCTTC. This translates into CATTGGYGYTF.

This clonotype was counted only a few times. The chain links TRBV2 to TRBJ2-5, with TRBD2 identical over 12 bases. The germline gives CDR1 SNHLY, CDR2 FYNNEI. Germline trimming cut 1 base from V and 5 bases from J; bases unmatched to any gene: 17. This CDR3 is built from 20 residues. Here the CDR3 reads CASSEESWLAGGEQLETQYF. DNA of the CDR3: TGTGCCAGCAGTGAAGAATCGTGGCTAGCGGGAGGGGAACAGTTGGAGACCCAGTACTTC.

This chain joins TRBV29-1 and TRBJ1-2; D ambiguous. V was trimmed by 8 bases and J by 5 bases, leaving 15 bases between them. Germline CDR1 and CDR2: SQVTM and ANQGSEA. The CDR3 extends over 12 amino acids. The chain's CDR3 is CSQETPPYGYTF. CDR3 DNA: TGCAGCCAAGAGACACCTCCTTATGGCTACACCTTC. Filled out from reference TRBV29-1 and TRBJ1-2, the complete variable domain reads SAVISQKPSRDICQRGTSLTIQCQVDSQVTMMFWYRQQPGQSLTLIATANQGSEATYESGFVIDKFPISRPNLTFSTLTVSNMSPEDSSIYLCSQETPPYGYTFGSGTRLTVV.

The J gene is TRBJ2-1, the V gene TRBV9, with 8 bases that match TRBD2. Germline trimming cut 7 bases from V and 4 bases from J; bases unmatched to any gene: 4. Germline V gives CDR1 SGDLS, CDR2 YYNGEE. The CDR3 is 13 amino acids. The CDR3 protein is CASGGGQYNEQFF. CDR3 DNA sequence: TGTGCCAGCGGCGGGGGGCAATACAATGAGCAGTTCTTC.

This clonotype was observed at least ten times. The rearrangement joins TRBV7-2 to TRBJ2-1; D ambiguous. Trimming took 5 bases from V and 6 from J, leaving 11 bases between them. The germline CDR1 and CDR2 sequences are SGHTA and FQGNSA. The CDR3 runs 13 residues. The CDR3 region is CASSLMTVNEQFF. The DNA for the CDR3 is TGTGCCAGCAGCCTGATGACTGTCAATGAGCAGTTCTTC.